This T cell receptor beta chain was identified during a study of T-cell reconstitution after alpha-beta-depleted transplantation in children. TCRbeta library preparation incorporated unique molecular identifiers. TCRdb redid the calling of the PCR reads with MiXCR, one entry per CDR3 protein. The data contain 90,000 to 130,000 distinct CDR3 sequences, 10% of them singletons. The input for sequencing was PBMCs, taken before TCRalphabeta/CD19-depleted stem cell transplant. The clonotype comes from a boy aged 2 to 9 with acute lymphoblastic leukemia, due to receive a stem cell transplant.

In nucleotides, the CDR3 is TGTGCCTGGAGCGCGGACTTGTTAGAGACCCAGTACTTC. This codes for CAWSADLLETQYF. V is TRBV30 and J is TRBJ2-5; D might be TRBD2 (5 bases). V dropped 3 bases and J dropped 4 bases, with 12 bases sitting between them. This CDR3 is built from 13 residues. Germline values: CDR1 GTSNPN, CDR2 SVGIG (reference sequence).